What follows are 5 T cell receptor beta chains derived from one specimen sequenced in a study of monozygotic twins with inflammatory bowel disease. From its re-call of the 5' RACE reads, TCRdb lists each CDR3 protein once, without DNA. This table lists 300,000 to 400,000 distinct CDR3 sequences. Sequenced: blood. The source is a human donor with ulcerative colitis or Crohn's disease, or a healthy co-twin of an affected twin (not recorded which).

This chain links TRBV23-1 with TRBJ2-3. TRBV23-1 is identified as an open reading frame with a role that is uncertain. This CDR3 comprises 14 residues. The CDR3: CASSQSYIPDTQYF.

The CDR3 sequence is CASSRDLMGDTQYF. The gene calls are TRBV5-4 and TRBJ2-3; TCRdb's D call, TRBD1, is unchecked because there is no DNA. Germline V CDR1 and CDR2: SGHNT, YYREEE (reference sequence). This CDR3 is built from 14 residues.

This rearrangement joins TRBV2 to TRBJ2-5; TCRdb calls TRBD1, which cannot be checked without DNA. The CDR3 length is 15 residues. Per the germline V gene, CDR1 is SNHLY and CDR2 is FYNNEI. The chain's CDR3 is CASWRGTAPQETQYF.

V gene TRBV6-1 combines with J gene TRBJ2-3. Germline assignment: CDR1 MNHNS and CDR2 SASEGT. CDR3 length equals 14 residues. CDR3 protein: CASSEGLAVDTQYF.

The chain links TRBV7-3 to TRBJ2-5. This CDR3 has 13 residues. Germline V gives CDR1 SGHTA, CDR2 FQGTGA. CDR3 loop: CASSIANQETQYF.